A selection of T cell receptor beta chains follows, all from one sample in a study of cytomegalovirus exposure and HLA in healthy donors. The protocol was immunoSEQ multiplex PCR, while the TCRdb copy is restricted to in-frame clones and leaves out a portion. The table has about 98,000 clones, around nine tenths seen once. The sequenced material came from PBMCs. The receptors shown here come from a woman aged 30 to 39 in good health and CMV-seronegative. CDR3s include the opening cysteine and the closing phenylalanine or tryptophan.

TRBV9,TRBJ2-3,CASSVLGAGALTDTQYF
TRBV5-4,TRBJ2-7,CASSFSGTGDYEQYF
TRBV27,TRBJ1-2,CASSPRRTGGYGYTF
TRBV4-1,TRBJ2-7,CASSQAMGQRIYEQYF
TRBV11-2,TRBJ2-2,CASSPTFGGTGELFF
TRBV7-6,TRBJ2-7,CASSRGGSYEQYF
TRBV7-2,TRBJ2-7,CASSLVPGQGSYEQYF
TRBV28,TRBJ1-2,CATKTGTIYGYTF
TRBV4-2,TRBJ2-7,CASSQDQGSSGLTYEQYF
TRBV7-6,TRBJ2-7,CASSVYRDYEQYF
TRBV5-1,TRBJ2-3,CASSLARTGYTDTQYF
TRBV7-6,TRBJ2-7,CASSLRQGGEQYF
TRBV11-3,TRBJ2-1,CASSLGTSDYYNEQFF
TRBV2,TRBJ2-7,CASSPLLWGDEQYF
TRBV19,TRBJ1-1,CASAKSTGGTEAFF
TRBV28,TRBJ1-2,CASSRTLGTAYGYTF
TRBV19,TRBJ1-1,CASSQGATEAFF
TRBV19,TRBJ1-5,CASSTGTGDNQPQHF
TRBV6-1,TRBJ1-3,CASRRYSGNTIYF
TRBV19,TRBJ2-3,CASSPGQGPTSTQYF
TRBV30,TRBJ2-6,CAWSVRNRAPSGANVLTF
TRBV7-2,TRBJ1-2,CASSLFGQSGYTF
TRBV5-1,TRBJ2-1,CASSKMSSGSGEQFF
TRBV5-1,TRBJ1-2,CASSLDTGTGYTF
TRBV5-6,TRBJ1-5,CASSLKGQGYQPQHF
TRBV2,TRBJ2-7,CAQNDPGRDSEQYF
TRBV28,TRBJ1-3,CASSHAQRGASSGNTIYF
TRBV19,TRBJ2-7,CASSPEGSGGNYEQYF